A selection of T cell receptor beta chains follows, all from one sample in a study of blood T cell repertoires in COVID-19. Profiled with immunoSEQ multiplex PCR; TCRdb holds only in-frame clones, not every one. The sample holds some 120,000 clones, 85% to 90% seen once. The material sequenced was peripheral blood. The receptors here all came from a human donor in a cohort sampled during active COVID-19. Both conserved end residues are part of each CDR3. Each record gives: V gene, clone size, J gene, D gene, CDR3 DNA, CDR3 protein. D genes are given only for firm matches. A row's size may be missing; if present it is once, few, many or a size class.

TRBV6-1	once	TRBJ1-1	-	TGTGCCAGCAGTGAGGGCAGGGGCTGGTCTGAAGCTTTCTTT	CASSEGRGWSEAFF
TRBV6-5	many	TRBJ2-2	-	TGTGCCAGCAGTTACCGTCCGAAGAGTACCGGGGAGCTGTTTTTT	CASSYRPKSTGELFF
TRBV28	few	TRBJ2-5	TRBD2	TGTGCCAGCAGCGGACTAGCGGGAGGGGGGGAGACCCAGTACTTC	CASSGLAGGGETQYF
TRBV7-2	-	TRBJ2-1	-	TGTGCCAGCAGCTTAGGCCTAGCGTCCAATGAGCAGTTCTTC	CASSLGLASNEQFF
TRBV5-5	-	TRBJ2-3	TRBD2	TGTGCCAGCAGCCAACCCGGGAGGGTCGATACGCAGTATTTT	CASSQPGRVDTQYF
TRBV24-1	-	TRBJ2-3	-	TGTGCCACCGCCCAGGCCGGAAGACCCACAGATACGCAGTATTTT	CATAQAGRPTDTQYF
TRBV6-6	-	TRBJ1-2	-	TGTGCCAGCAGTTACTCGGAAGGGAGATATGGCTACACCTTC	CASSYSEGRYGYTF
TRBV11-3	once	TRBJ2-5	TRBD1	TGTGCCAGCAGCGCAGGGGGCACGGAGACCCAGTACTTC	CASSAGGTETQYF
TRBV2	-	TRBJ1-1	-	TGTGCCAGCAGTGACAGGGGATCCACTGAAGCTTTCTTT	CASSDRGSTEAFF
TRBV19	-	TRBJ1-1	-	TGTGCCAGTAGTATTTACAGCATGAACACTGAAGCTTTCTTT	CASSIYSMNTEAFF
TRBV2	-	TRBJ2-1	TRBD2	TGTGCCAGCAGGCCGGGACTAGCGGGATCCTTCTTC	CASRPGLAGSFF
TRBV9	-	TRBJ1-2	-	TGTGCCAGCAGCGTAGACGGTTGGGGGCAAAACACCTTC	CASSVDGWGQNTF
TRBV19	-	TRBJ1-3	-	TGTGCCAGTAGTATCTTTAGCGGGCAGGGTGGAAACACCATATATTTT	CASSIFSGQGGNTIYF
TRBV11-1	-	TRBJ2-2	TRBD1	TGTGCCAGCAGCTCCGGGACAGGGAACACCGGGGAGCTGTTTTTT	CASSSGTGNTGELFF
TRBV27	-	TRBJ1-1	-	TGTGCCAGCAGATCCCCCACATGGGGAGGGACTGAAGCTTTCTTT	CASRSPTWGGTEAFF
TRBV5-1	-	TRBJ2-3	-	TGCGCCAGCAGCAGTCTAACTTCAGATACGCAGTATTTT	CASSSLTSDTQYF
TRBV3-1/TRBV3-2	few	TRBJ2-3	TRBD2	TGTGCCAGCAGCCAAGCGGAGCGGGGGCTGAGTACGCAGTATTTT	CASSQAERGLSTQYF
TRBV19	-	TRBJ1-2	-	TGTGCCAGTAGTATAAGTCGCGGATCAGATACTAACTATGGCTACACCTTC	CASSISRGSDTNYGYTF
TRBV3-1/TRBV3-2	-	TRBJ1-2	TRBD1	TGTGCCAGCAGCCAACAGGGACAGCAATATGGCTACACCTTC	CASSQQGQQYGYTF
TRBV11-3	-	TRBJ2-1	-	TGTGCCAGCAGCCCCTCAGGCGGGGCGGGGAATGAGCAGTTCTTC	CASSPSGGAGNEQFF
TRBV7-6	-	TRBJ2-2	-	TGTGCCAGCAGCTTAGCGGTAGGACTCGAAGGGTCCCCCGGGGAGCTGTTTTTT	CASSLAVGLEGSPGELFF
TRBV7-2	-	TRBJ1-6	-	TGTGCCAGCAGCTTAACCAGGGATTATAATTCACCCCTCCACTTT	CASSLTRDYNSPLHF
TRBV10-1	-	TRBJ1-4	TRBD1	TGCGCCAGCAGTGAACAGGGGGGGAATGAAAAACTGTTTTTT	CASSEQGGNEKLFF
TRBV7-8	-	TRBJ2-5	-	TGTGCCAGCAGCCCCAGGGGCGAGACCCAGTACTTC	CASSPRGETQYF
TRBV27	-	TRBJ2-5	TRBD1	TGTGCCAGCAGGGGTTTGGACAGGGGACAAGAGACCCAGTACTTC	CASRGLDRGQETQYF
TRBV9	-	TRBJ2-1	TRBD2	TGTGCCAGCAGCGTAGGGGTTGGGACGGGAGGGCCCAACAATGAGCAGTTCTTC	CASSVGVGTGGPNNEQFF
TRBV5-1	-	TRBJ1-2	TRBD1	TGCGCCAGCAGCCCGGGACAGGGGGCGGATTCACGCTATGGCTACACCTTC	CASSPGQGADSRYGYTF